This T cell receptor beta chain appears in the sequencing data of a study of blood T cell repertoires in COVID-19. Across the study: The samples span acute and convalescent COVID-19 from the United States, Italy and Spain.

Sequenced by immunoSEQ multiplex PCR; TCRdb stores in-frame clones only, minus some. This table holds roughly 260,000 clones, 65% to 85% found once. The CDR3 loop spans 16 amino acids. CDR1 and CDR2 (germline): SGDLS, YYNGEE. With V trimmed by 0 bases and J by 2 bases, 4 bases remained unmatched. The chain is built from TRBV9 and TRBJ2-2; 7 positions agree with TRBD1. The clonotype was recovered from a woman between 35 and 50 years old with active or convalescent COVID-19. Sequenced sample: peripheral blood. In DNA form, the CDR3 reads TGTGCCAGCAGCGTAGCCAGGGGGATTAACACCGGGGAGCTGTTTTTT. It yields the protein CASSVARGINTGELFF.